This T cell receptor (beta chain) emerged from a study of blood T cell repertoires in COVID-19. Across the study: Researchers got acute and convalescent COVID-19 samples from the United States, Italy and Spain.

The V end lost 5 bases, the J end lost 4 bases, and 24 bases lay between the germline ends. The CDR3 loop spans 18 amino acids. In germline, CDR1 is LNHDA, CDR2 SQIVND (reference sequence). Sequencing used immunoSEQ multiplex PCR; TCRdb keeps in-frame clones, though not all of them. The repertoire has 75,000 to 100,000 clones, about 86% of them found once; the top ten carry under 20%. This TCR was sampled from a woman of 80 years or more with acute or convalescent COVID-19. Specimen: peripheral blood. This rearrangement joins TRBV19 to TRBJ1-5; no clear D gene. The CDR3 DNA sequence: TGTGCCAGTAGTCCAATCCAATCCCTAGGAGAAGTAAATCAGCCCCAGCATTTT. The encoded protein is CASSPIQSLGEVNQPQHF.